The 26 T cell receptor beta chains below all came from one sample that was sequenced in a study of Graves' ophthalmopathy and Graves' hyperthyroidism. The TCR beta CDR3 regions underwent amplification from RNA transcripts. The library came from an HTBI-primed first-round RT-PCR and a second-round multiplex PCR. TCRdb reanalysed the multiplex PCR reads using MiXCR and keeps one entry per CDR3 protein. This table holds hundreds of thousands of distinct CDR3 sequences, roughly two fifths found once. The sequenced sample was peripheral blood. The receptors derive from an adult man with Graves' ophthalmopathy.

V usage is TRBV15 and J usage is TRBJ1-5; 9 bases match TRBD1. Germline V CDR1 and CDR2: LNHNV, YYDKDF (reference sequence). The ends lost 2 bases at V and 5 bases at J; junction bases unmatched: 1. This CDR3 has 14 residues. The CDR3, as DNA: TGTGCCACCAGCAGACGACAGGGGGATCAGCCCCAGCATTTT. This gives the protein CATSRRQGDQPQHF. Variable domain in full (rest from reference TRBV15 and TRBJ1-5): DAMVIQNPRYQVTQFGKPVTLSCSQTLNHNVMYWYQQKSSQAPKLLFHYYDKDFNNEADTPDNFQSRRPNTSFCFLDIRSPGLGDTAMYLCATSRRQGDQPQHFGDGTRLSIL.

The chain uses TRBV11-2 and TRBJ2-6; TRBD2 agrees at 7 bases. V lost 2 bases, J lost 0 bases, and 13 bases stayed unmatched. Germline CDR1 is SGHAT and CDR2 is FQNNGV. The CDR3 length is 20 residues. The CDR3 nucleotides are TGTGCCAGCAGCTTATCTTGGGGGGAGGGAACCCTCTCTGGGGCCAACGTCCTGACTTTC. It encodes CASSLSWGEGTLSGANVLTF.

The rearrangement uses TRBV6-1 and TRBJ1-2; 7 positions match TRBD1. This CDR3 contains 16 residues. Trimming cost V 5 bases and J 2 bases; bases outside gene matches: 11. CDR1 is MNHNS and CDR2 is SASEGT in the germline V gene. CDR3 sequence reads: CASSFLGTAVNYGYTF. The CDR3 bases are TGTGCCAGCAGTTTTTTGGGGACAGCGGTAAACTATGGCTACACCTTC.

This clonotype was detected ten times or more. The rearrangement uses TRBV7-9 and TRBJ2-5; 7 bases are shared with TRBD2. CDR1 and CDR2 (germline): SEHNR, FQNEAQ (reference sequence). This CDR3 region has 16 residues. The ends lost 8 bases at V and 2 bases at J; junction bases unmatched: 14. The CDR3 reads CASVGGRPPRQETQYF. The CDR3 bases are TGTGCCAGCGTGGGAGGGCGGCCTCCCAGACAAGAGACCCAGTACTTC. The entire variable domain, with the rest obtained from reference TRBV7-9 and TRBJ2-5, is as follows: DTGVSQNPRHKITKRGQNVTFRCDPISEHNRLYWYRQTLGQGPEFLTYFQNEAQLEKSRLLSDRFSAERPKGSFSTLEIQRTEQGDSAMYLCASVGGRPPRQETQYFGPGTRLLVL.

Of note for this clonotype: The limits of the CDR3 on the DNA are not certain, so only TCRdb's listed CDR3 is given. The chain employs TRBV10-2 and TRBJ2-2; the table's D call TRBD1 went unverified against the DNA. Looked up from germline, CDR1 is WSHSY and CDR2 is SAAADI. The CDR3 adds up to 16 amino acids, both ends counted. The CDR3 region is CASSTGTGLEPGSCFF.

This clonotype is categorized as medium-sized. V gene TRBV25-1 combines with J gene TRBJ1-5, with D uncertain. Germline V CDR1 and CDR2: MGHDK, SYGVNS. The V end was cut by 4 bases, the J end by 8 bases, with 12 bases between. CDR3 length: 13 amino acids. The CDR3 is CASSAHATEPQHF. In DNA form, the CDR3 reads TGTGCCAGCAGTGCCCACGCGACGGAGCCCCAGCATTTT.

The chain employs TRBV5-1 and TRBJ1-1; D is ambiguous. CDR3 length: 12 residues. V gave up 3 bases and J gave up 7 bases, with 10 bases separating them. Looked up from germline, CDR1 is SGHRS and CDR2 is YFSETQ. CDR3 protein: CASSSVGDEAFF. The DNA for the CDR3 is TGCGCCAGCAGCTCCGTAGGAGATGAAGCTTTCTTT.

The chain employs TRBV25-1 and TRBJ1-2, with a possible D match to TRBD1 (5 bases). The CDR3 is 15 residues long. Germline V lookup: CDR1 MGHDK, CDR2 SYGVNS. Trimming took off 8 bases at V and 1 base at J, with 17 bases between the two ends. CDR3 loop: CASRGRGVGNYGYTF. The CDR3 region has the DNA TGTGCCAGCCGAGGGAGGGGAGTGGGTAACTATGGCTACACCTTC.

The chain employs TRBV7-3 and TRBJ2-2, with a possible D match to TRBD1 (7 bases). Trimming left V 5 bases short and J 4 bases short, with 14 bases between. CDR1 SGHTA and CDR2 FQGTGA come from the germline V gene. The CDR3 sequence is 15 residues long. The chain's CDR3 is CASSTSQGGTGELFF. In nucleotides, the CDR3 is TGTGCCAGCAGCACGTCTCAGGGGGGCACCGGGGAGCTGTTTTTT.

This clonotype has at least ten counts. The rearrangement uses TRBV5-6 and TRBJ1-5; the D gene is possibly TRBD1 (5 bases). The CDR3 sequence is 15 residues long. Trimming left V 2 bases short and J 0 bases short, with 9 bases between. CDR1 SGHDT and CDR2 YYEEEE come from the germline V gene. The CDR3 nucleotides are TGTGCCAGCAGCTTTGGTGGGGGTAGCAATCAGCCCCAGCATTTT. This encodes CASSFGGGSNQPQHF.

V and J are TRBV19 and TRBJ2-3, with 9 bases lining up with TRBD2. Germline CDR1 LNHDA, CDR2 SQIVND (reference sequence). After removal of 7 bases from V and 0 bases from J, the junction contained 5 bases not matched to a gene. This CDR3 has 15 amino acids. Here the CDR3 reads CASKPAGGSTDTQYF. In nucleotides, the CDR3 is TGTGCCAGTAAACCAGCGGGGGGCAGCACAGATACGCAGTATTTT.

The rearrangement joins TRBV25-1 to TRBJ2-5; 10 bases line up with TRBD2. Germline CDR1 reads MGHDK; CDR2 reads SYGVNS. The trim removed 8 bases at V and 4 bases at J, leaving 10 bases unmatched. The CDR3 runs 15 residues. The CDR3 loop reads CASVAVLAGSETQYF. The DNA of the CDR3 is TGTGCCAGCGTTGCGGTACTAGCGGGATCAGAGACCCAGTACTTC.

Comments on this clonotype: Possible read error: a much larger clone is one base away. The CDR3: CASSFPKRQETQYF. CDR3 DNA: TGTGCCAGCAGCTTCCCCAAACGACAAGAGACCCAGTACTTC. J is TRBJ2-5 and V is TRBV7-3; D unclear. The CDR3 is 14 residues long. Germline values: CDR1 SGHTA, CDR2 FQGTGA. Trimming removed 3 bases at V and 2 bases at J, with 10 bases between.

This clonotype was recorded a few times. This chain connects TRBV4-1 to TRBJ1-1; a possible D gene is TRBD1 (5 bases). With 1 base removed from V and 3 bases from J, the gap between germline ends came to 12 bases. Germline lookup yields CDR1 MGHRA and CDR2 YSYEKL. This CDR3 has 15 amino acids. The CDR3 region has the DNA TGCGCCAGCAGCCAAGTTGGGGGTTGGCACACTGAAGCTTTCTTT. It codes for CASSQVGGWHTEAFF.

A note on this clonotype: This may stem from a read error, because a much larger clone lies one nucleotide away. The CDR3 spells CASSSEGTSGYEQYF. In nucleotides, the CDR3 is TGTGCCAGCAGCTCAGAAGGGACTAGCGGCTACGAGCAGTACTTC. The V gene is TRBV7-2, the J gene TRBJ2-7; 11 positions match TRBD2. J lost 3 bases, V lost 4 bases, and 5 bases had no gene match. The germline V gene has CDR1 SGHTA and CDR2 FQGNSA. The CDR3 has 15 amino acids.

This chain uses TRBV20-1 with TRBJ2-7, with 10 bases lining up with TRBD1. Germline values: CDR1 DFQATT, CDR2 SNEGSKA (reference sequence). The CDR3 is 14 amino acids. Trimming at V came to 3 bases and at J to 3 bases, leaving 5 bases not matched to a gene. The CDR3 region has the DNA TGCAGTGCTAGCTGGACAGGGGGAAACTACGAGCAGTACTTC. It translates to CSASWTGGNYEQYF.

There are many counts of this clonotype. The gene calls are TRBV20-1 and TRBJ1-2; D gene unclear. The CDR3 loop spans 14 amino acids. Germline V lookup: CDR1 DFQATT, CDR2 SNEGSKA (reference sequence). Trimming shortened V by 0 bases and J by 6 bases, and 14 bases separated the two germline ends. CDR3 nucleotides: TGCAGTGCTAGAGATGGTCCATGGACGGATGGCTACACCTTC. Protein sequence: CSARDGPWTDGYTF.

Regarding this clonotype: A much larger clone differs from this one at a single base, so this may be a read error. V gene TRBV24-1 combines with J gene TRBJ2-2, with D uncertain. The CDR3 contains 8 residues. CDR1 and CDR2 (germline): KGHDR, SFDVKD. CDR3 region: CTTGELFF. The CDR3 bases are TGTACCACCGGGGAGCTGTTTTTT.

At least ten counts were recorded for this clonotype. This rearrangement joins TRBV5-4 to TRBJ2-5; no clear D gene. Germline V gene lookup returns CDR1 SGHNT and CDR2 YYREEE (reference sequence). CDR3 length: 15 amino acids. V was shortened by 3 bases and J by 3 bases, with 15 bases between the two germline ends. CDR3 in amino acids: CASSSPSWAEETQYF. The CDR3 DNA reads TGTGCCAGCAGCTCCCCCTCCTGGGCAGAAGAGACCCAGTACTTC.

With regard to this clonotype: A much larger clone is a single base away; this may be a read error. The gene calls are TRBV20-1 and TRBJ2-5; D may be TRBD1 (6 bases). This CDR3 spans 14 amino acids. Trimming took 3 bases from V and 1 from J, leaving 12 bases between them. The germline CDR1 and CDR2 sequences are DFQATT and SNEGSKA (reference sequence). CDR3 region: CSASPHRAQETQYF. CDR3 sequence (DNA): TGCAGTGCTAGCCCCCACAGGGCCCAAGAGACCCAGTACTTC.

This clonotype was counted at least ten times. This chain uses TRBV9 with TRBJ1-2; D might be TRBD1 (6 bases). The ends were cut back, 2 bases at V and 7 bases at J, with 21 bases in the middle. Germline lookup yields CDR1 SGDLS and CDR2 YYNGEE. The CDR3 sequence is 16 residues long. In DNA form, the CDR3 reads TGTGCCAGCAGCGTCGGGCAGGGGAAAGTCTCTGGTGGCTACACCTTC. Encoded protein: CASSVGQGKVSGGYTF.

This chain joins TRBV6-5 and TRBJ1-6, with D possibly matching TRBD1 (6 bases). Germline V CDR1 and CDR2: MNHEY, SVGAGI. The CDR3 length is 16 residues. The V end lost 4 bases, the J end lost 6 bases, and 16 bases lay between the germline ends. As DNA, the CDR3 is TGTGCCAGCAGTTGGGGGGCCGGGGCACCTAATTCACCCCTCCACTTT. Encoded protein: CASSWGAGAPNSPLHF.

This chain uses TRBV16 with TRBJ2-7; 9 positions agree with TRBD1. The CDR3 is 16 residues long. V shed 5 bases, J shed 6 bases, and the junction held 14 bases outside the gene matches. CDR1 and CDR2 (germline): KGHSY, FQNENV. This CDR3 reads CASSTPGQGSPIEQYF. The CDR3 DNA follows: TGTGCCAGCAGCACTCCGGGACAGGGAAGCCCCATCGAGCAGTACTTC.

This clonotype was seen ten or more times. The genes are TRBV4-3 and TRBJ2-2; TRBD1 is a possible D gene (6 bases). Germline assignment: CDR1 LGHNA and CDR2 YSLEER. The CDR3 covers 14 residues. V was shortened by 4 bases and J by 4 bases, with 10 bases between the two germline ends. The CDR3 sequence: CASSPLTGTGELFF. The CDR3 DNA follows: TGCGCCAGCAGCCCCCTGACAGGCACCGGGGAGCTGTTTTTT.

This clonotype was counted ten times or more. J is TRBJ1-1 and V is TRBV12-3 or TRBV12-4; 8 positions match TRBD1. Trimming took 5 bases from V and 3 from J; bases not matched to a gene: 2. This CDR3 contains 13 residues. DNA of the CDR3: TGTGCCAGCAGTACGACAGGGGACACTGAAGCTTTCTTT. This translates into CASSTTGDTEAFF.

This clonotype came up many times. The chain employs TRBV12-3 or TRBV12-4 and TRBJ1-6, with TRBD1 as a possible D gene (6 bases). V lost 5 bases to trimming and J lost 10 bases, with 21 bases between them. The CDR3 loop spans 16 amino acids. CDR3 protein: CASSPGSGGAGSPLHF. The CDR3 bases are TGTGCCAGCAGTCCCGGATCGGGGGGCGCAGGGTCACCCCTCCACTTT.